This T cell receptor beta chain is from a study of T-cell memory formation after mild COVID-19. Study-wide context: The study found TCR clusters largely donor specific.

cDNA libraries for TCR alpha and TCR beta, carrying sample barcodes and UMIs, came from 5'RACE with constant-segment primers. Using its own MiXCR run on the 5' RACE reads, TCRdb lists one record per CDR3 protein. Here the sample spans more than 150,000 distinct CDR3 sequences, around a sixth being singletons. Trimming left V 2 bases short and J 7 bases short, with 9 bases between. There are 13 residues in the CDR3. The germline gives CDR1 SGHTA, CDR2 FQGTGA. This clonotype was found a few times. Its cognate antigen is unknown. Findings and caveats of the study: Mainly CM and EM harbored the contracting CD4+ clones; mainly EMRA harbored the CD8+ ones.

The sequence derives from a man in his late teens or twenties who had mild COVID-19 (a few samples of this study predate the infection). Cell type and time point are not known. This chain joins TRBV7-3 and TRBJ1-5; D not certain. The sequencing sample was made of PBMCs or a T cell subset sorted from them (not recorded which). Written as DNA, the CDR3 is TGTGCCAGCAGCTTAGCCCCGGAACAGCCCCAGCATTTT. Encoded protein: CASSLAPEQPQHF. Using reference TRBV7-3 and TRBJ1-5 for the parts outside the CDR3, the full variable domain is GAGVSQTPSNKVTEKGKYVELRCDPISGHTALYWYRQSLGQGPEFLIYFQGTGAADDSGLPNDRFFAVRPEGSVSTLKIQRTERGDSAVYLCASSLAPEQPQHFGDGTRLSIL.